One and the same sample provided the 2 T cell receptor beta chains below, sequenced in a study of blood T cell repertoires in COVID-19 (TCRdb year 2020). Library preparation was by the immunoSEQ multiplex PCR assay. Drawn from immuneACCESS, this table holds only the in-frame rearrangements with V and J called that TCRdb kept. Clones are partly lost; checked studies trace under half to an unresolved V gene and leave the rest unexplained. This sample comprises about 300,000 clones, approximately 82% of them detected only once. The ten most abundant clones make up 0.95% to 1.5% of the sample. The sequencing sample was made of peripheral blood. The receptors were sampled from a woman aged 45-59 years with acute or convalescent COVID-19.

The J gene is TRBJ1-6, the V gene TRBV30; 9 nucleotides align to TRBD1. The germline V gene encodes CDR1 GTSNPN and CDR2 SVGIG (reference sequence). The CDR3 has 14 residues. V trimming: 0 bases; J trimming: 10 bases; junction bases outside the gene matches: 4. CDR3 region: CAWSVDRGMSPLHF. CDR3 DNA sequence: TGTGCCTGGAGTGTGGACAGGGGTATGTCACCCCTCCACTTT.

The V call is TRBV18, the J call TRBJ2-7, with TRBD1 matching over 7 bases. The germline V gene encodes CDR1 KGHSH and CDR2 LQKENI. The V segment lost 3 bases and the J segment 4 bases; nucleotides outside the gene matches: 9. The CDR3 covers 15 residues. CDR3 amino acids: CASSPEQGQVYEQYF. The CDR3 DNA reads TGTGCCAGCTCACCTGAACAGGGGCAGGTATACGAGCAGTACTTC.